What follows describes a single T cell receptor beta chain. Its matching antigen is unknown. The sample is drawn from a study of blood T cells in healthy people across ages. Findings of the study overall: Changes in expanded clonotypes were possibly confounded, as the CMV status of donors was unknown.

A second PCR, run for about 7 to 11 cycles, used a sample-barcoded 5' primer plus a J-beta primer mix. Via MiXCR, TCRdb re-called the 5' RACE reads, giving one row per CDR3 protein. The sample yields around 1,600,000 distinct CDR3 sequences, approximately 43% seen once. J gave up 11 bases and V 3 bases, and 16 bases lay outside the gene matches. The germline gives CDR1 LGHNA, CDR2 YSLEER. The CDR3 totals 17 residues. The sample taken for sequencing was blood. This chain uses TRBV4-3 with TRBJ2-5; TRBD2 agrees at 12 bases. This TCR was sampled from a woman between 18 and 30 years old in good health. CDR3 nucleotides: TGCGCCAGCAGCCACCTAAAGGAGACTAGCGGGGGTGATGAGCAGTACTTC. Translation: CASSHLKETSGGDEQYF.